Listed below are T cell receptor beta chains from one sample, sequenced in a study of T cells after yellow fever vaccination. TCRdb itself ran the 5' RACE reads through MiXCR, one entry per CDR3 protein. The sample lists over 65,000 distinct CDR3 sequences, 10% to 15% seen once, with about 26% in the top ten. The sample was CD8+ T cells not binding an NS4B(214-222) dextramer, sorted from PBMCs, taken 21 days after the first yellow fever vaccination. These receptors were obtained from a man between 18 and 35 years old who received the YFV17D yellow fever vaccine. Both conserved end residues are part of each CDR3. A D gene is named only where the DNA matches it firmly. Clone size appears in some rows only: once, few, many, or a class for an expanded clone.

abundance,v_gene,d_gene,j_gene,CDR3aa,CDR3nt
-,TRBV5-1,-,TRBJ2-2,CASTGVNTGELFF,TGCGCCAGCACAGGGGTGAACACCGGGGAGCTGTTTTTT
-,TRBV27,-,TRBJ1-1,CASSFLGGNTEAFF,TGTGCCAGCAGTTTTCTGGGTGGGAACACTGAAGCTTTCTTT
-,TRBV6-2/TRBV6-3,-,TRBJ2-5,CASSYGGFQETQYF,TGTGCCAGCAGTTACGGGGGCTTTCAAGAGACCCAGTACTTC
-,TRBV4-1,TRBD2,TRBJ2-5,CASSQDNERGAQETQYF,TGCGCCAGCAGCCAAGATAATGAGCGGGGGGCCCAGGAGACCCAGTACTTC
-,TRBV11-2,-,TRBJ1-6,CASSLPAGQTSPLHF,TGTGCCAGCAGCTTACCGGCGGGACAAACTTCACCCCTCCACTTT
-,TRBV30,TRBD1,TRBJ2-7,CAWSTGARSYEQYF,TGTGCCTGGAGCACAGGGGCCCGCTCCTACGAGCAGTACTTC
once,TRBV29-1,TRBD1,TRBJ2-5,CSVETTGEETQYF,TGCAGCGTTGAGACGACAGGGGAAGAGACCCAGTACTTC
few,TRBV20-1,-,TRBJ1-2,CSANQFTYGYTF,TGCAGTGCTAATCAGTTTACCTATGGCTACACCTTC
-,TRBV12-3/TRBV12-4,TRBD1,TRBJ1-2,CASSPGGHLSYTF,TGTGCCAGCAGTCCAGGGGGTCACTTGAGCTACACCTTC
few,TRBV5-1,-,TRBJ1-2,CASSLKGGNEGGYTF,TGCGCCAGCAGCTTGAAAGGGGGGAACGAAGGGGGCTACACCTTC
few,TRBV4-1,-,TRBJ2-2,CASSQDLLGQINTGELFF,TGCGCCAGCAGCCAAGACTTGTTAGGACAGATAAACACCGGGGAGCTGTTTTTT
-,TRBV7-9,-,TRBJ2-7,CASSSEGGNEQYF,TGTGCCAGCAGCTCGGAGGGGGGGAACGAGCAGTACTTC
-,TRBV12-3/TRBV12-4,-,TRBJ1-1,CASSFFPGHEAFF,TGTGCCAGCAGTTTCTTCCCCGGTCATGAAGCTTTCTTT
few,TRBV15,-,TRBJ1-5,CATSPSAGAASPQHF,TGTGCCACCAGCCCATCGGCAGGGGCCGCGTCGCCCCAGCATTTT
-,TRBV19,TRBD1,TRBJ2-1,CASSMDRGTYNEQFF,TGTGCCAGTAGTATGGACAGGGGAACCTACAATGAGCAGTTCTTC
few,TRBV10-3,-,TRBJ2-7,CAISESMQGNYEQYF,TGTGCCATCAGTGAGTCGATGCAGGGTAACTACGAGCAGTACTTC
-,TRBV4-3,-,TRBJ1-1,CASSLGGEFTANTEAFF,TGCGCCAGCAGCCTGGGGGGCGAATTTACCGCGAACACTGAAGCTTTCTTT
-,TRBV4-3,-,TRBJ2-2,CASSQGDSGELFF,TGCGCCAGCAGCCAAGGGGATTCCGGGGAGCTGTTTTTT
few,TRBV12-3/TRBV12-4,-,TRBJ2-1,CASSSSGTENYNEQFF,TGTGCCAGCAGTTCCTCCGGGACGGAAAATTACAATGAGCAGTTCTTC
few,TRBV4-1,-,TRBJ2-6,CASSQAQWGDGANVLTF,TGCGCCAGCAGCCAAGCCCAATGGGGGGATGGGGCCAACGTCCTGACTTTC
few,TRBV2,-,TRBJ1-1,CASSEALGTRNTEAFF,TGTGCCAGCAGTGAAGCGCTTGGGACTAGGAACACTGAAGCTTTCTTT
-,TRBV20-1,-,TRBJ2-1,CSADGLDNEQFF,TGCAGTGCTGATGGACTCGACAATGAGCAGTTCTTC
few,TRBV27,-,TRBJ2-3,CASSFVQGPDTQYF,TGTGCCAGCAGTTTTGTCCAGGGGCCAGATACGCAGTATTTT
few,TRBV27,TRBD1,TRBJ1-6,CASSLLQGSISPLHF,TGTGCCAGCAGTCTGCTACAGGGGTCGATTTCACCCCTCCACTTT
many,TRBV7-8,-,TRBJ1-6,CASSNPITESSYNSPLHF,TGTGCCAGCAGCAATCCCATTACCGAGAGCTCCTATAATTCACCCCTCCACTTT
few,TRBV12-3/TRBV12-4,-,TRBJ2-5,CASSPSATGETQYF,TGTGCCAGCAGTCCGTCGGCGACGGGGGAGACCCAGTACTTC
-,TRBV5-6,TRBD2,TRBJ2-7,CASSGGGYEQYF,TGTGCCAGCTCGGGGGGGGGCTACGAGCAGTACTTC
-,TRBV4-3,-,TRBJ1-2,CASSRSRKLGNYGYTF,TGCGCCAGCAGCCGATCCCGAAAGTTGGGTAACTATGGCTACACCTTC
medium-sized,TRBV4-2,-,TRBJ2-1,CASSQEGSTSYNEQFF,TGTGCCAGCAGCCAAGAGGGATCTACCTCCTACAATGAGCAGTTCTTC
few,TRBV10-2,-,TRBJ2-6,CASSGPSLSGANVLTF,TGCGCCAGCAGTGGTCCAAGCCTCTCTGGGGCCAACGTCCTGACTTTC
-,TRBV2,TRBD2,TRBJ2-3,CASVPGLAGEDTQYF,TGTGCCAGCGTCCCGGGACTAGCGGGGGAGGATACGCAGTATTTT
-,TRBV5-4,-,TRBJ2-3,CASSISTDTQYF,TGTGCCAGCAGCATCTCCACAGATACGCAGTATTTT
-,TRBV25-1,-,TRBJ1-1,CASSATGGRVNTEAFF,TGTGCCAGCAGTGCAACGGGGGGTAGGGTGAACACTGAAGCTTTCTTT
many,TRBV5-6,-,TRBJ2-3,CASSWDNAGDTQYF,TGTGCCAGCAGCTGGGATAACGCGGGGGATACGCAGTATTTT
few,TRBV20-1,TRBD1,TRBJ2-1,CSAGIPGQVLSYNEQFF,TGCAGTGCTGGGATCCCGGGACAGGTCCTCTCCTACAATGAGCAGTTCTTC
-,TRBV4-3,-,TRBJ1-6,CASSQEWGILNSPLHF,TGCGCCAGCAGCCAAGAGTGGGGGATTCTTAATTCACCCCTCCACTTT
few,TRBV6-2/TRBV6-3,-,TRBJ2-2,CASWSTGELFF,TGTGCCTCCTGGAGCACCGGGGAGCTGTTTTTT
many,TRBV21-1,-,TRBJ1-2,CASSKARGGDYGYTF,TGTGCCAGCAGCAAAGCGCGTGGAGGGGACTATGGCTACACCTTC
-,TRBV4-2,-,TRBJ2-5,CASSPRGGGPQETQYF,TGTGCCAGCAGCCCCAGGGGCGGGGGCCCCCAAGAGACCCAGTACTTC
-,TRBV20-1,-,TRBJ2-2,CSARRVNTGELFF,TGCAGTGCTAGACGAGTGAACACCGGGGAGCTGTTTTTT
-,TRBV7-2,-,TRBJ2-7,CASSLFPQGLYEQYF,TGTGCCAGCAGCTTATTCCCCCAGGGGTTATACGAGCAGTACTTC
-,TRBV20-1,-,TRBJ1-3,CSASREGPGNTIYF,TGCAGTGCTAGTCGAGAGGGGCCGGGAAACACCATATATTTT
-,TRBV6-1,-,TRBJ2-1,CASTVLGRAYEQFF,TGTGCCAGCACCGTCCTCGGCAGGGCCTATGAGCAGTTCTTC
-,TRBV20-1,-,TRBJ1-3,CSARARDAGTIGGNTIYF,TGCAGTGCTAGGGCCAGGGATGCCGGGACTATAGGTGGAAACACCATATATTTT
few,TRBV4-1,-,TRBJ1-1,CASSRGATGMNTEAFF,TGCGCCAGCAGCCGGGGAGCAACGGGCATGAACACTGAAGCTTTCTTT
few,TRBV4-1,-,TRBJ2-7,CASSQDNGVSYEQYF,TGCGCCAGCAGCCAAGATAACGGGGTATCCTACGAGCAGTACTTC
few,TRBV7-9,TRBD1,TRBJ1-2,CASSWDRVGYYGYTF,TGTGCCAGCAGCTGGGACAGGGTGGGGTACTATGGCTACACCTTC
few,TRBV2,-,TRBJ2-7,CACGGTALYEQYF,TGTGCCTGCGGCGGGACAGCTCTCTACGAGCAGTACTTC
few,TRBV4-1,-,TRBJ2-1,CASSQGHEQFF,TGCGCCAGCAGCCAAGGCCATGAGCAGTTCTTC
-,TRBV7-2,-,TRBJ2-1,CASSSDWEQFF,TGTGCCAGCAGCTCGGACTGGGAGCAGTTCTTC
-,TRBV4-1,-,TRBJ2-7,CASSQEPGVAYEQYF,TGCGCCAGCAGCCAAGAACCGGGTGTCGCCTACGAGCAGTACTTC
-,TRBV7-6,-,TRBJ1-1,CATTGQDQKAFF,TGTGCCACTACGGGCCAGGACCAAAAAGCTTTCTTT
-,TRBV4-1,-,TRBJ2-5,CASRRQETQYF,TGCGCCAGCCGACGTCAAGAGACCCAGTACTTC
few,TRBV9,TRBD2,TRBJ2-1,CASSVEGLAGGSYNEQFF,TGTGCCAGCAGCGTAGAGGGACTAGCGGGGGGCTCCTACAATGAGCAGTTCTTC